Listed here are 30 T cell receptor beta chains from one sample, sequenced in a study of blood T cell repertoires in COVID-19. The method was immunoSEQ multiplex PCR; TCRdb's version includes in-frame clones alone and lacks a portion of them. The sample has about 200,000 clones, approximately 89% seen once; the top ten hold about 2.1%. The material sequenced was PBMCs or T cells enriched from blood (not recorded which). These receptors were taken from a woman in her forties with acute COVID-19.

DNA of the CDR3: TGTGCCAGCAGTGACAGGGGTCCTTCCACAGATACGCAGTATTTT. This sequence encodes CASSDRGPSTDTQYF. The genes are TRBV6-2 or TRBV6-3 and TRBJ2-3; 8 bases line up with TRBD1. Losses at the gene ends were 5 bases for V and 2 bases for J; bases not matched to a gene: 6. In germline, CDR1 is MNHEY, CDR2 SVGEGT. The CDR3 totals 15 residues.

The chain combines TRBV3-1 (or the pseudogene TRBV3-2) with TRBJ1-4; a weak D match, TRBD1 (5 bases). Germline assignment: CDR1 LGHDT and CDR2 YNNKEL (reference sequence). V lost 0 bases, J lost 3 bases, and 17 bases lay in between. This CDR3 has 18 amino acids. The CDR3 sequence: CASSQEGSTGVANEKLFF. The CDR3, as DNA: TGTGCCAGCAGCCAAGAGGGTTCTACAGGCGTGGCTAATGAAAAACTGTTTTTT.

This chain uses TRBV24-1 with TRBJ2-2; D is ambiguous. The V end lost 0 bases, the J end lost 0 bases, and 7 bases lay between the germline ends. Germline loops: CDR1 KGHDR, CDR2 SFDVKD. The CDR3 is 16 residues long. For the CDR3, the DNA is TGTGCCACCAGTGATTTGGCAAACTCGAACACCGGGGAGCTGTTTTTT. As protein: CATSDLANSNTGELFF.

The CDR3 here is CASSLAGVSNEQFF. Here the CDR3 DNA reads TGTGCCAGCAGCTTAGCGGGAGTCAGCAATGAGCAGTTCTTC. The chain is built from TRBV7-9 and TRBJ2-1; a possible D gene is TRBD2 (5 bases). The CDR3 has 14 amino acids. Germline CDR1 reads SEHNR; CDR2 reads FQNEAQ (reference sequence). Trimming took 0 bases from V and 6 from J, leaving 9 bases between them.

This chain joins TRBV12-5 and TRBJ2-2, with D possibly matching TRBD1 (6 bases). Trimming stripped 1 base from V and 2 bases from J, with 20 bases between. The CDR3 is made up of 19 amino acids. Germline V gene lookup returns CDR1 LGHNT and CDR2 FRNRAP. The DNA of the CDR3 is TGTGCTAGTGGTTTGGCCCGAACCGCTGGGACACTAAACACCGGGGAGCTGTTTTTT. This translates into CASGLARTAGTLNTGELFF. Using reference TRBV12-5 and TRBJ2-2 for the parts outside the CDR3, the full variable domain is DARVTQTPRHKVTEMGQEVTMRCQPILGHNTVFWYRQTMMQGLELLAYFRNRAPLDDSGMPKDRFSAEMPDATLATLKIQPSEPRDSAVYFCASGLARTAGTLNTGELFFGEGSRLTVL.

The V call is TRBV2, the J call TRBJ2-7, with 7 bases aligning to TRBD1. Germline CDR1 is SNHLY and CDR2 is FYNNEI. The CDR3 covers 15 residues. Losses at the gene ends were 3 bases for V and 1 base for J; bases not matched to a gene: 6. CDR3 protein: CASSDRTGNSYEQYF. The CDR3 DNA reads as TGTGCCAGCAGTGATCGGACAGGCAATTCCTACGAGCAGTACTTC.

This clone was seen once. The gene calls are TRBV30 and TRBJ2-2; 10 positions agree with TRBD2. J was trimmed by 5 bases and V by 0 bases; bases with no gene match: 12. Germline assignment: CDR1 GTSNPN and CDR2 SVGIG (reference sequence). This CDR3 region has 18 residues. DNA for the CDR3: TGTGCCTGGAGTGTACCTCGTAGCGGGAGGCCCGGAACCGGGGAGCTGTTTTTT. Translating gives CAWSVPRSGRPGTGELFF.

The V call is TRBV6-5, the J call TRBJ1-1; D unclear. The CDR3 consists of 13 residues. Trimming pared 6 bases from V and 4 bases from J, leaving 12 bases between. Germline lookup yields CDR1 MNHEY and CDR2 SVGAGI. CDR3 protein: CASRTASGTEAFF. The CDR3 region has the DNA TGTGCCAGCAGGACCGCCTCGGGCACTGAAGCTTTCTTT.

V and J are TRBV19 and TRBJ1-4; 10 nucleotides agree with TRBD1. Trimming took 9 bases from V and 5 from J; bases not matched to a gene: 6. Germline V CDR1 and CDR2: LNHDA, SQIVND (reference sequence). The CDR3 is made up of 14 amino acids. The CDR3 sequence: CASRQGAVNEKLFF. DNA of the CDR3: TGTGCCAGCCGACAGGGGGCTGTGAATGAAAAACTGTTTTTT.

Note on this clone: A read error may produce the germline difference seen at one junction end. CDR3 region: CASSSGRVVGGNTGELFF. The CDR3 DNA follows: TGTGCTAGCAGCTCCGGCCGAGTCGTGGGAGGCAACACCGGGGAGCTGTTTTTT. V is TRBV7-7 and J is TRBJ2-2; the D gene is possibly TRBD2 (6 bases). CDR3 length: 18 residues. Per the germline V gene, CDR1 is SSHAT and CDR2 is FNYEAQ (reference sequence).

This clone was seen just once. The chain uses TRBV28 and TRBJ1-5; weak D call: TRBD1 (5 bases). This CDR3 spans 14 amino acids. The V gene lost 1 base and the J gene lost 3 bases, with 7 bases spanning the gap. Germline V gene data show CDR1 as MDHEN and CDR2 as SYDVKM. CDR3 region: CASSLLGDNQPQHF. The CDR3 DNA follows: TGTGCCAGCAGTTTATTAGGGGACAATCAGCCCCAGCATTTT.

The J gene is TRBJ2-2, the V gene TRBV4-3, with D hard to call. Germline CDR1 LGHNA, CDR2 YSLEER. The CDR3 is 14 amino acids. V lost 1 base and J lost 7, with 10 bases in between. CDR3 residues: CASSQGPRSGELFF. DNA for the CDR3: TGCGCCAGCAGCCAAGGTCCCCGGAGCGGGGAGCTGTTTTTT.

The gene calls are TRBV11-2 and TRBJ1-2; a possible D gene is TRBD1 (6 bases). The germline CDR1 and CDR2 sequences are SGHAT and FQNNGV. The CDR3 covers 16 residues. Trimming shortened V by 5 bases and J by 0 bases, and 16 bases separated the two germline ends. The CDR3 loop reads CASSPPGQGPNYGYTF. CDR3 DNA: TGTGCCAGCAGCCCCCCAGGGCAGGGGCCTAACTATGGCTACACCTTC.

The chain couples TRBV4-3 to TRBJ2-3; 8 bases agree with TRBD2. V lost 4 bases to trimming and J lost 5 bases; unmatched junction nucleotides: 8. This CDR3 region has 15 residues. Germline V gene sequence: CDR1 LGHNA, CDR2 YSLEER. CDR3 residues: CASSRTVAGQDTQYF. As DNA, the CDR3 is TGCGCCAGCAGCCGGACGGTAGCGGGACAAGATACGCAGTATTTT.

V and J are TRBV2 and TRBJ2-3; TRBD2 matches 9 bases. This CDR3 region has 15 residues. V shed 2 bases and J 7 bases; nucleotides not matched to a gene: 7. Germline lookup yields CDR1 SNHLY and CDR2 FYNNEI. CDR3 nucleotides: TGTGCCAGCAGTGAAAGGGCCGGGACTAGCTATACGCAGTATTTT. This sequence encodes CASSERAGTSYTQYF.

The V and J genes are TRBV11-2 and TRBJ1-2; 8 bases fit TRBD1. V gave up 4 bases and J gave up 7 bases; unmatched junction bases: 8. Germline lookup yields CDR1 SGHAT and CDR2 FQNNGV. This CDR3 contains 14 residues. The CDR3: CASSSLDRVGGYTF. The CDR3 coding sequence is TGTGCCAGCAGCTCACTGGACAGGGTGGGTGGCTACACCTTC. The full variable domain, completed using reference TRBV11-2 and TRBJ1-2, is EAGVAQSPRYKIIEKRQSVAFWCNPISGHATLYWYQQILGQGPKLLIQFQNNGVVDDSQLPKDRFSAERLKGVDSTLKIQPAKLEDSAVYLCASSSLDRVGGYTFGSGTRLTVV.

This clone was detected once. The CDR3 DNA is TGCGCCAGCAGCCAAGATGAGCAGCGGGAGATCGAAAACATTCAGTACTTC. Its protein product is CASSQDEQREIENIQYF. The chain is built from TRBV4-3 and TRBJ2-4, with 8 positions matching TRBD2. Per the germline V gene, CDR1 is LGHNA and CDR2 is YSLEER. The CDR3 length is 17 residues. Trimming cost V 0 bases and J 5 bases; bases outside gene matches: 9.

The chain couples TRBV6-5 to TRBJ2-7; 7 bases line up with TRBD1. J gave up 1 base and V 6 bases, and 9 bases lay outside the gene matches. The length of the CDR3 is 15 residues. Germline V CDR1 and CDR2: MNHEY, SVGAGI. The CDR3 protein is CASRESWTGSYEQYF. CDR3 sequence (DNA): TGTGCCAGCAGAGAGTCATGGACAGGTTCCTACGAGCAGTACTTC.

The genes are TRBV25-1 and TRBJ2-3; TRBD1 aligns across 8 bases. V lost 6 bases to trimming and J lost 6 bases; unmatched junction nucleotides: 8. The CDR3 length is 14 residues. From germline, CDR1 is MGHDK and CDR2 SYGVNS. This CDR3 is CASSLRGPGDTQYF. The CDR3 DNA sequence: TGTGCCAGCAGCCTCAGGGGGCCGGGGGATACGCAGTATTTT.

J is TRBJ2-1 and V is TRBV19; 11 nucleotides line up with TRBD2. The CDR3 totals 17 residues. From germline, CDR1 is LNHDA and CDR2 SQIVND (reference sequence). The trim removed 4 bases at V and 8 bases at J, leaving 13 bases unmatched. CDR3 bases: TGTGCCAGTAGTACCCCCCGGCTAGCGGGAGGCGTTGATGAGCAGTTCTTC. Amino acids: CASSTPRLAGGVDEQFF. Full variable domain (rest looked up from reference TRBV19 and TRBJ2-1): DGGITQSPKYLFRKEGQNVTLSCEQNLNHDAMYWYRQDPGQGLRLIYYSQIVNDFQKGDIAEGYSVSREKKESFPLTVTSAQKNPTAFYLCASSTPRLAGGVDEQFFGPGTRLTVL.

The J gene is TRBJ2-1, the V gene TRBV13; TRBD2 matches at 7 bases. V gave up 5 bases and J gave up 0 bases; unmatched junction bases: 4. CDR3 length equals 15 residues. Germline V CDR1 and CDR2: PRHDT, FYEKMQ (reference sequence). CDR3 residues: CASSLLAASYNEQFF. In nucleotides, the CDR3 is TGTGCCAGCAGCCTCCTAGCGGCCTCCTACAATGAGCAGTTCTTC.

The CDR3 DNA reads as TGTGCCAGCACAGGACTAGCGGGGGGCCAAGAGACCCAGTACTTC. Protein sequence: CASTGLAGGQETQYF. The chain carries TRBV6-5 and TRBJ2-5; 14 bases are a match to TRBD2. The V gene end was trimmed by 7 bases and the J gene end by 1 base; junction bases not matched to a gene: 2. The CDR3 has 15 amino acids. The germline V gene has CDR1 MNHEY and CDR2 SVGAGI.

The rearrangement joins TRBV9 to TRBJ2-5; 13 bases agree with TRBD2. V lost 3 bases, J lost 5 bases, and 13 bases stayed unmatched. The CDR3 extends over 18 amino acids. The germline gives CDR1 SGDLS, CDR2 YYNGEE. For the CDR3, the DNA is TGTGCCAGCAGCGCAACACCGGGACTAGCGGGGCGATTTGAGACCCAGTACTTC. Translation gives CASSATPGLAGRFETQYF.

V usage is TRBV19 and J usage is TRBJ2-7; 7 bases agree with TRBD2. With V trimmed by 1 base and J by 0 bases, 3 bases remained unmatched. Germline V gene sequence: CDR1 LNHDA, CDR2 SQIVND (reference sequence). This CDR3 is 15 amino acids long. The CDR3, as DNA: TGTGCCAGTAGTATAGGGAGCGGGATCTCCTACGAGCAGTACTTC. Its protein product is CASSIGSGISYEQYF. Looking up the rest from reference TRBV19 and TRBJ2-7 gives the full variable domain: DGGITQSPKYLFRKEGQNVTLSCEQNLNHDAMYWYRQDPGQGLRLIYYSQIVNDFQKGDIAEGYSVSREKKESFPLTVTSAQKNPTAFYLCASSIGSGISYEQYFGPGTRLTVT.

V usage is TRBV5-1 and J usage is TRBJ1-3; D not certain. With 2 bases removed from V and 0 bases from J, the gap between germline ends came to 15 bases. CDR3 length: 17 residues. CDR1 and CDR2 from the germline V gene are SGHRS and YFSETQ. CDR3 in DNA: TGCGCCAGCAGCTTCGCGGAGATTCTTAACTCTGGAAACACCATATATTTT. Translated: CASSFAEILNSGNTIYF.

This chain links TRBV7-6 with TRBJ2-7; TRBD2 matches 13 bases. Losses at the gene ends were 1 base for V and 2 bases for J; bases not matched to a gene: 8. This CDR3 region has 18 residues. The V gene's germline CDR1 is SGHVS and CDR2 FNYEAQ. In DNA form, the CDR3 reads TGTGCCAGCAGCTTAGGGACTAGCGGGGGAAATCCTCCCTACGAGCAGTACTTC. It specifies CASSLGTSGGNPPYEQYF.

The chain couples TRBV12-3 or TRBV12-4 to TRBJ2-3; D is ambiguous. This CDR3 is 12 amino acids long. V dropped 3 bases and J dropped 6 bases, with 7 bases sitting between them. CDR3 protein: CASSFSGDTQYF. The DNA of the CDR3 is TGTGCCAGCAGTTTCAGTGGCGATACGCAGTATTTT.

This chain connects TRBV19 to TRBJ2-3; possible D gene TRBD2, 5 bases. Per germline, CDR1 LNHDA and CDR2 SQIVND (reference sequence). The CDR3 covers 14 residues. Between the trimmed V and J ends, which lost 1 base and 1 base, there was a span of 6 bases. The CDR3 coding sequence is TGTGCCAGTAGTATAGGGCGGGGCACAGATACGCAGTATTTT. This translates into CASSIGRGTDTQYF.

The chain carries TRBV6-5 and TRBJ1-3; a weak D match, TRBD1 (5 bases). CDR3 length: 13 residues. The germline V and J ends were trimmed by 6 bases and 4 bases, with 10 bases remaining between them. Looked up from germline, CDR1 is MNHEY and CDR2 is SVGAGI. CDR3 sequence reads: CASSRTTGNTIYF. CDR3 sequence (DNA): TGTGCCAGCAGCCGGACAACGGGAAACACCATATATTTT.

The chain employs TRBV19 and TRBJ2-1, with D uncertain. Trimming stripped 4 bases from V and 7 bases from J, with 14 bases between. Germline values: CDR1 LNHDA, CDR2 SQIVND (reference sequence). This CDR3 is built from 14 residues. This CDR3 is CASSSGAGLNEQFF. The DNA of the CDR3 is TGTGCCAGTAGTAGCGGAGCCGGCTTAAATGAGCAGTTCTTC.